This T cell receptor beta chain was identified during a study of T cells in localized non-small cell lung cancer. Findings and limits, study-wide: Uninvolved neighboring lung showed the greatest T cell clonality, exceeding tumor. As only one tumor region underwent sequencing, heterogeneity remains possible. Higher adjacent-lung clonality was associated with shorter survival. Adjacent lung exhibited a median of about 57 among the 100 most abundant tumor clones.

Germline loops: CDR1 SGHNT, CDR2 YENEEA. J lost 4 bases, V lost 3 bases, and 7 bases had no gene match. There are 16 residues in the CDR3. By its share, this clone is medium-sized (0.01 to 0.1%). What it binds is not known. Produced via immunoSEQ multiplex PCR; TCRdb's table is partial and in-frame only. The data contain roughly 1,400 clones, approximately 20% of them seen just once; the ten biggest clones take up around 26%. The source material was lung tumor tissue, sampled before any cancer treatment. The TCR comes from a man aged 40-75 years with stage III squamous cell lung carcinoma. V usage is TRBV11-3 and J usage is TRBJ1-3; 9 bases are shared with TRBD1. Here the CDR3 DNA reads TGTGCCAGCAGCTTGGTGGGACAGGGAATCGGAAACACCATATATTTT. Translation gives CASSLVGQGIGNTIYF.